This T cell receptor (beta chain) was captured by sequencing in a study of blood T cell repertoires in COVID-19. Measured with immunoSEQ multiplex PCR; TCRdb has only the in-frame clones, and not every one. The repertoire holds roughly 200,000 clones, 70% to 90% seen once, with approximately 11% in the top ten. The CDR3 loop spans 12 amino acids. V lost 5 bases and J lost 7, with 9 bases in between. Germline V CDR1 and CDR2: MNHEY, SVGAGI. Sequencing was done on a sample of peripheral blood. The sequence was obtained from a human donor with active or convalescent COVID-19. The donor label of this sample is uncertain. The chain combines TRBV6-5 with TRBJ1-5; unclear D gene. CDR3 bases: TGTGCCAGCAGTCGACTGCTGCAGCCCCAGCATTTT. Residues: CASSRLLQPQHF.